The present T cell receptor beta chain was sequenced within a study of CD8+CD57+ T cells in acquired aplastic anemia. Turning to the study itself: On average, sorted CD4+ and CD8+ cells gave around 3.3 ug of DNA. CD4+ cells from healthy donors averaged about 9.8 million reads. Overall study findings and caveats: Patients and controls had in common approximately 29 CD8+ CDR3 sequences. Patients versus controls showed no significant CD8+ Simpson's diversity difference.

The CDR3 has 15 amino acids. Between the trimmed V and J ends, which lost 1 base and 8 bases, there was a span of 15 bases. The germline V gene encodes CDR1 MDHEN and CDR2 SYDVKM. Genomic DNA templated the TCR beta VDJ and CDR3 profiling. In TCRdb, the reads were re-called with MiXCR into one record per CDR3 protein. The data show 180,000 or so distinct CDR3 sequences, around 45% seen once. Note on this clonotype: Antigen: not known.

This receptor was taken from a human donor in good health. The specimen sequenced was sorted CD4+, CD8+, or CD8+CD57+ T cells (not recorded which) from PBMCs. The rearrangement uses TRBV28 and TRBJ2-4, with D maybe TRBD2 (5 bases). CDR3 sequence: CASSLFGTSADIQYF. CDR3 nucleotide sequence: TGTGCCAGCAGTTTATTCGGCACTAGTGCGGACATTCAGTACTTC. Looking up the rest from reference TRBV28 and TRBJ2-4 gives the full variable domain: DVKVTQSSRYLVKRTGEKVFLECVQDMDHENMFWYRQDPGLGLRLIYFSYDVKMKEKGDIPEGYSVSREKKERFSLILESASTNQTSMYLCASSLFGTSADIQYFGAGTRLSVL.